Here is one TCR beta chain with its context. This clone is considered medium-sized (0.01 to 0.1%). Its antigen target is currently unknown. No quality values exist for individual bases; no much larger clone is one base distant. Counted from cysteine to phenylalanine, this CDR3 has 14 amino acids. Just the 42-base CDR3 DNA is kept, in frame starting at base 1. The germline V gene (reference sequence) specifies GTSNPN as CDR1 and SVGIG as CDR2. V sheds 2 bases and J sheds 2 bases, leaving 10 bases between their ends. These data belong to a study of tumor-infiltrating lymphocytes in localized non-small cell lung cancer (dated by TCRdb to 2020 to 2023). For context, the study as a whole: The cohort covered several histologies, both smokers and never-smokers, and patients whose samples were collected after neoadjuvant chemotherapy. Resected tumor tissue and uninvolved lung tissue described as non-adjacent to the tumor were contributed by each patient, with both tissues obtained from the same patient. TCR sequencing was one of several integrated assays, alongside flow cytometry, multiplex immunofluorescence, RNA-seq, exome sequencing and proteomics, applied to the same patients. For under 65 patients, immunoSEQ T-cell fraction was compared between paired tumor and uninvolved lung. In total, the ICON cohort was made up of over a hundred surgical patients who had localized non-small cell lung cancer and whose tumors were resected.

Patient enrollment in ICON started in the first half of 2016, and the final patient was enrolled in late 2018. Fresh tumor and matched uninvolved tissue for in-depth immune analyses, including TCR sequencing, were collected from a subcohort of about 77 patients. TCR sequencing was performed on DNA isolated from bulk tissue, without cell sorting. Summary of the overall study and its limitations: TCR-derived T-cell fraction did not differ between the flow cytometry-defined immunotypes IM1 (good prognosis) and IM2 (poor prognosis). Higher T cell infiltration in tumors than in uninvolved lung tissue was supported by TCRbeta sequencing, consistent with immunofluorescence CD3 counts. Tumor T-cell fraction from TCR sequencing was not associated with recurrence-free survival (p = 0.61). Because assay coverage varied across patients depending on available tissue quantity, TCR sequencing was performed for only a subset of the cohort. Because different assays used different pieces of the same tissue, intratumor heterogeneity could not be separated from technical variation.

The T-cell fraction in tumor and uninvolved lung tissue was obtained from TCR sequencing using the immunoSEQ assay. On the authors' methods: In the survival analysis, patients were divided into a high T-cell fraction group (upper tertile) and a low T-cell fraction group (lower two tertiles), and the two groups were compared using a log-rank test. Paired tumor versus uninvolved lung differences in T-cell fraction were tested with a signed-rank test. TCRdb holds this immuneACCESS table with in-frame rearrangements only. Some clones are missing; in checked studies, unresolved V genes explain under half, and the rest has no known cause. V and J calls and clone size follow that table, whereas D and trimming were derived from the DNA. For this sample there are just over 14,000 clones; roughly 79% appear just once. Together, the top ten hold 2% to 3% of the sample.

The source of this sequence is a human donor with non-small cell lung cancer. The V and J segments used are TRBV30 and TRBJ1-5; tentative D gene TRBD1, with 5 bases matching. The material sequenced was lung tumor tissue. Read as DNA, the sequence is TGTGCCTGGAGTCGGGGCAGGGGCAATCAGCCCCAGCATTTT. Its protein is CAWSRGRGNQPQHF.